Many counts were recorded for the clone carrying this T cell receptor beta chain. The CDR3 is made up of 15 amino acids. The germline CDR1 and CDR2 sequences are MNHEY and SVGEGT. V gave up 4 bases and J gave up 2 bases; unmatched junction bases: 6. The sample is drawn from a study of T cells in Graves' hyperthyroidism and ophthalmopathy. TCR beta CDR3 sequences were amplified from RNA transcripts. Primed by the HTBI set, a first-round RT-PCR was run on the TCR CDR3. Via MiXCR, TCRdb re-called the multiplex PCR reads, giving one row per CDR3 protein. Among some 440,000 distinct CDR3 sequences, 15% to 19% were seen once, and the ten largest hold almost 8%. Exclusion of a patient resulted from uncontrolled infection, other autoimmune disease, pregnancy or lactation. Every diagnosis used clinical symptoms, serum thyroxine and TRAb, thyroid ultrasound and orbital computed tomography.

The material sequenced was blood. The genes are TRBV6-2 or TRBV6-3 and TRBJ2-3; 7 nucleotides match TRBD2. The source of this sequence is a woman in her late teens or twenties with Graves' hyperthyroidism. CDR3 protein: CASSSAAGATDTQYF. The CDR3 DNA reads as TGTGCCAGCAGTTCGGCCGCGGGAGCCACAGATACGCAGTATTTT.